The 17 T cell receptor beta chains below come from one sample, sequenced in a study of control samples from healthy donors and cancer patients. TCRdb's copy holds only in-frame clones and misses some; the assay was immunoSEQ multiplex PCR. The sample lists 100,000 to 150,000 clones; roughly 92% were seen once. The sequenced sample was blood. The receptors originated from a man between 18 and 29 years old in good health.

The V and J genes are TRBV3-1 (or the pseudogene TRBV3-2) and TRBJ1-2; the D gene is possibly TRBD1 (5 bases). V lost 3 bases to trimming and J lost 0 bases, with 8 bases between them. The CDR3 totals 14 residues. Germline lookup yields CDR1 LGHDT and CDR2 YNNKEL (reference sequence). CDR3 nucleotides: TGTGCCAGCAGCCAGGCAGGGCCTAACTATGGCTACACCTTC. Translating gives CASSQAGPNYGYTF.

The chain couples TRBV2 to TRBJ2-3; D unresolved. The CDR3 has 15 residues. The V end was cut by 8 bases, the J end by 4 bases, with 19 bases between. Germline CDR1 is SNHLY and CDR2 is FYNNEI. For the CDR3, the DNA is TGTGCCAGCGGGGAATCCGGCCTCTTTCCAGATACGCAGTATTTT. This gives the protein CASGESGLFPDTQYF.

The gene calls are TRBV6-6 and TRBJ1-4; 7 nucleotides line up with TRBD1. The CDR3 has 15 amino acids. The J segment lost 5 bases and the V segment lost 5 bases, leaving 8 bases of the junction unmatched. Germline loops: CDR1 MNHNY, CDR2 SVGAGI (reference sequence). The CDR3 coding sequence is TGTGCCAGCAGTCTCTTAACAGGGGCGAATGAAAAACTGTTTTTT. Encoded protein: CASSLLTGANEKLFF.

The V gene is TRBV3-1 (or the pseudogene TRBV3-2), the J gene TRBJ2-1; 7 positions match TRBD2. Germline assignment: CDR1 LGHDT and CDR2 YNNKEL (reference sequence). The V segment lost 4 bases and the J segment 3 bases; nucleotides outside the gene matches: 3. This CDR3 region has 14 residues. CDR3 DNA: TGTGCCAGCAGCCCCGGGACTAACTACAATGAGCAGTTCTTC. This encodes CASSPGTNYNEQFF.

The chain is built from TRBV7-6 and TRBJ1-1; D remains unclear. Trimming took off 9 bases at V and 2 bases at J, with 13 bases between the two ends. This CDR3 region has 13 residues. The V gene's germline CDR1 is SGHVS and CDR2 FNYEAQ. CDR3 coding DNA: TGTGCCAGTCGGAGGCTGTTAAACACTGAAGCTTTCTTT. Encoded protein: CASRRLLNTEAFF.

The genes are TRBV2 and TRBJ1-2; 7 nucleotides align to TRBD1. The length of the CDR3 is 14 residues. CDR1 is SNHLY and CDR2 is FYNNEI in the germline V gene. The trim removed 5 bases at V and 7 bases at J, leaving 10 bases unmatched. The CDR3 is CASSNPVTGSGYTF. The DNA of the CDR3 is TGTGCCAGCAGTAACCCGGTGACAGGGTCTGGCTACACCTTC.

The rearrangement uses TRBV5-1 and TRBJ2-2; 10 bases align to TRBD1. This CDR3 has 15 amino acids. The trim removed 1 base at V and 6 bases at J, leaving 3 bases unmatched. CDR1 and CDR2 from the germline V gene are SGHRS and YFSETQ. The CDR3 coding sequence is TGCGCCAGCAGCTTGAGACAGGGGGCGGCCGGGGAGCTGTTTTTT. As protein: CASSLRQGAAGELFF.

The V gene is TRBV20-1, the J gene TRBJ2-7; D is uncertain. CDR1 is DFQATT, CDR2 SNEGSKA, per germline (reference sequence). The V and J ends lost 3 bases and 0 bases respectively, with 9 bases between them. The CDR3 has 13 amino acids. The CDR3 protein is CSASRSLSYEQYF. DNA of the CDR3: TGCAGTGCTAGTAGGAGCCTCTCCTACGAGCAGTACTTC.

The chain links TRBV3-1 (or the pseudogene TRBV3-2) to TRBJ2-4, with 9 positions matching TRBD1. The CDR3 has 14 amino acids. V lost 6 bases, J lost 7 bases, and 7 bases stayed unmatched. Germline V lookup: CDR1 LGHDT, CDR2 YNNKEL (reference sequence). CDR3 loop: CASRNAGTGNIQYF. The CDR3 DNA reads TGTGCCAGCAGAAACGCCGGGACAGGGAACATTCAGTACTTC.

This chain connects TRBV11-2 to TRBJ2-1; TRBD2 aligns across 10 bases. The CDR3 runs to 15 residues. V gave up 2 bases and J gave up 6 bases; unmatched junction bases: 4. CDR1 SGHAT and CDR2 FQNNGV come from the germline V gene. The CDR3 DNA reads TGTGCCAGCAGCTTAAAGGGACTAGCGTTCAATGAGCAGTTCTTC. Residues: CASSLKGLAFNEQFF.

The chain employs TRBV23-1 and TRBJ1-4, with 7 bases lining up with TRBD1. TRBV23-1 carries the ORF label, with uncertain function. CDR3 length equals 14 residues. Trimming at V came to 2 bases and at J to 7 bases, leaving 4 bases not matched to a gene. The chain's CDR3 is CASSQDREGEKLFF. CDR3 DNA: TGCGCCAGCAGTCAAGACAGGGAGGGTGAAAAACTGTTTTTT.

This rearrangement joins TRBV11-3 to TRBJ2-7, with D hard to call. CDR1 is SGHNT and CDR2 is YENEEA in the germline V gene. Trimming left V 2 bases short and J 7 bases short, with 9 bases between. This CDR3 has 12 residues. In DNA form, the CDR3 reads TGTGCCAGCAGCTTATCAACCGGGGAGCAGTACTTC. The encoded protein is CASSLSTGEQYF.

The rearrangement uses TRBV11-3 and TRBJ2-3, with D tentatively TRBD2 (6 bases). V was pared by 0 bases and J by 1 base, with 8 bases between. Germline CDR1 reads SGHNT; CDR2 reads YENEEA. The CDR3 length is 15 residues. The CDR3: CASSLEGGRTDTQYF. In DNA form, the CDR3 reads TGTGCCAGCAGCTTAGAGGGGGGTCGCACAGATACGCAGTATTTT.

The chain has TRBV11-3 and TRBJ2-7, with 7 bases fitting TRBD1. The ends lost 4 bases at V and 2 bases at J; junction bases unmatched: 8. This CDR3 has 15 residues. Germline V gives CDR1 SGHNT, CDR2 YENEEA. CDR3 nucleotides: TGTGCCAGCAGCTCTCGGTCGACAGGGACCTACGAGCAGTACTTC. Its protein is CASSSRSTGTYEQYF.

This clone was detected once. The V call is TRBV21-1, the J call TRBJ1-2. TRBV21-1 is shown as a pseudogene. The CDR3 spans 15 residues. DNA of the CDR3: TGTGCCAGCAGCAAAGAGGCAGGGGAGGGCTATGGCTACACCTTC. Translating gives CASSKEAGEGYGYTF.

V usage is TRBV7-9 and J usage is TRBJ2-3, with D possibly TRBD2 on 6 matching bases. There are 19 residues in the CDR3. Germline CDR1 is SEHNR and CDR2 is FQNEAQ (reference sequence). V was cut by 1 base and J by 1 base, with 21 bases left in between. CDR3 in DNA: TGTGCCAGCAGCTTAGTCGGGTGGGCGGCTAGCGAACGCACAGATACGCAGTATTTT. Its protein is CASSLVGWAASERTDTQYF.

Note on this clone: This same CDR3 is encoded by further DNA sequences in the sample. CDR3 in DNA: TGTGCCAGCTCGGCGGGGGGGCCCGACCAAGAGACCCAGTACTTC. This translates into CASSAGGPDQETQYF. The chain combines TRBV18 with TRBJ2-5, with 9 positions matching TRBD2. The V segment lost 6 bases and the J segment 0 bases; nucleotides outside the gene matches: 5. The CDR3 is 15 amino acids. The V gene's germline CDR1 is KGHSH and CDR2 LQKENI.